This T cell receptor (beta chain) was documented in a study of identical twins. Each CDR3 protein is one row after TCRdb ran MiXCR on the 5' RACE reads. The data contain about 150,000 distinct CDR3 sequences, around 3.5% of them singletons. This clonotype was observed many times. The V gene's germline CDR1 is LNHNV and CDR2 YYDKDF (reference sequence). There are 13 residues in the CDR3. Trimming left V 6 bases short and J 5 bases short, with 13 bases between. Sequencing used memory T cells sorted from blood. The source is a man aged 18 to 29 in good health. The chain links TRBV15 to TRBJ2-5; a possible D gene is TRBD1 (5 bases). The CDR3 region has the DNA TGTGCCACCAGGGCAGGGCCCGGTGAGACCCAGTACTTC. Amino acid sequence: CATRAGPGETQYF.